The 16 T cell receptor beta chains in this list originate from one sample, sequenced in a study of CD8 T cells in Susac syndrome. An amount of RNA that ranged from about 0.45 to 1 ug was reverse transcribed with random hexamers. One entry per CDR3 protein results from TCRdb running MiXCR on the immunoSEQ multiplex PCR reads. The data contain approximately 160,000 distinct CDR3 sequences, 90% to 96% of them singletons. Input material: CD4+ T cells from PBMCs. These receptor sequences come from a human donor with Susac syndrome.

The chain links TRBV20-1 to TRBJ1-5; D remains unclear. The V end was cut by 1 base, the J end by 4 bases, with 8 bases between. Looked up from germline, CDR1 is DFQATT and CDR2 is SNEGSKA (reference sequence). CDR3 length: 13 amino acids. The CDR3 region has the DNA TGCAGTGCTAGAGGGGCGGCTAATCAGCCCCAGCATTTT. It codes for CSARGAANQPQHF.

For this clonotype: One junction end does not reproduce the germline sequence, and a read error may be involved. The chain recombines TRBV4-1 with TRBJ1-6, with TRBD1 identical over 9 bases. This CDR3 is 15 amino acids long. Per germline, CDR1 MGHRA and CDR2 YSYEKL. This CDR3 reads CASSQIQGADSPLHF. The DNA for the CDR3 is TGCGCCAGCAGCCAAATACAGGGGGCGGATTCACCCCTCCATTTT.

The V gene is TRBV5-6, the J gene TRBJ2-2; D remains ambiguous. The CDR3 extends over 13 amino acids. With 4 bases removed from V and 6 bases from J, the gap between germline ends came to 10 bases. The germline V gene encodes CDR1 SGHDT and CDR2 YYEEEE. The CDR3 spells CASSLLDPGELFF. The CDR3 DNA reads TGTGCCAGCAGCCTCCTCGACCCCGGGGAGCTGTTTTTT.

Here the CDR3 reads CSARPGQGLNEQFF. The CDR3 coding sequence is TGCAGTGCTAGACCGGGACAGGGTTTGAATGAGCAGTTCTTC. The chain carries TRBV20-1 and TRBJ2-1, with 9 bases identical to TRBD1. CDR1 is DFQATT, CDR2 SNEGSKA, per germline (reference sequence). CDR3 length: 14 amino acids. V was pared by 2 bases and J by 7 bases, with 6 bases of the junction left unmatched.

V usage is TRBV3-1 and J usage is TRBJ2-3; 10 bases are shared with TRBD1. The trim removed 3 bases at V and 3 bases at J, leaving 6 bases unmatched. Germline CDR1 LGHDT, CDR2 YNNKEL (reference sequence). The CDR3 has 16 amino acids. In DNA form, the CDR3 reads TGTGCCAGCAGCCACAACGACAGGGGGCGGACAGATACGCAGTATTTT. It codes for CASSHNDRGRTDTQYF.

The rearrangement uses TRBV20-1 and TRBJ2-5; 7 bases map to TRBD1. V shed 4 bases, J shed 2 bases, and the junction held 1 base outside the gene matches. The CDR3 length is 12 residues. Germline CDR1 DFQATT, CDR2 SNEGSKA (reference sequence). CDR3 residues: CSANRGQETQYF. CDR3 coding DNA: TGCAGTGCTAACAGGGGTCAAGAGACCCAGTACTTC.

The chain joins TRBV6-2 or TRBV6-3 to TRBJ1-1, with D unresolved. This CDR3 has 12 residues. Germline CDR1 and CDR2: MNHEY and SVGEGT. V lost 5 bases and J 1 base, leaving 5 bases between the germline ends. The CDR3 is CASSGRNTEAFF. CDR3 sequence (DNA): TGTGCCAGCAGTGGGAGGAACACTGAAGCTTTCTTT.

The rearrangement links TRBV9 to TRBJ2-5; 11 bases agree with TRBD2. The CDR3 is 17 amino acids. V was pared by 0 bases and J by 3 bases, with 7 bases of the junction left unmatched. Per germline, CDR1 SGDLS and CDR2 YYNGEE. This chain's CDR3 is CASSVGGASGRKETQYF. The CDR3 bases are TGTGCCAGCAGCGTAGGAGGCGCTAGCGGGAGGAAAGAGACCCAGTACTTC.

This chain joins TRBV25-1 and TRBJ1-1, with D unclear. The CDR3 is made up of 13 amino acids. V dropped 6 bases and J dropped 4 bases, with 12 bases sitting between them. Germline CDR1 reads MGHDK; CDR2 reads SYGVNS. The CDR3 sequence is CASRNLRGTEAFF. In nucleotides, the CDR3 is TGTGCCAGCAGAAACCTCCGCGGCACTGAAGCTTTCTTT.

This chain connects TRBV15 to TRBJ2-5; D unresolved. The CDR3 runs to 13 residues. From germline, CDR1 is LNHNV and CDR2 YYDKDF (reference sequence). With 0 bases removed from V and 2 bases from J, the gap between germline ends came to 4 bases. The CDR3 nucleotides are TGTGCCACCAGCAGAGAAGGACAAGAGACCCAGTACTTC. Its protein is CATSREGQETQYF.

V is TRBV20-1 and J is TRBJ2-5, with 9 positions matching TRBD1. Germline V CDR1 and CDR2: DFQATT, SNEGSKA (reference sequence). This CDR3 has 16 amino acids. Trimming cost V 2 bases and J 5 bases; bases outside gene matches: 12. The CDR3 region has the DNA TGCAGTGCTAGACCCACAGGGGGCGCGGTCCTTGAGACCCAGTACTTC. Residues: CSARPTGGAVLETQYF.

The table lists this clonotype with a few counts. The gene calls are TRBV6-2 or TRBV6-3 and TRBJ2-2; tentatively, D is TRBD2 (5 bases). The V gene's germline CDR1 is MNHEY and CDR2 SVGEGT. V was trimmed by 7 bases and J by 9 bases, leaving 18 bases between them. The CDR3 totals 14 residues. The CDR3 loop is CASIEVIGGRELFF. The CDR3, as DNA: TGTGCCAGCATCGAGGTTATAGGAGGCCGGGAGCTGTTTTTT.

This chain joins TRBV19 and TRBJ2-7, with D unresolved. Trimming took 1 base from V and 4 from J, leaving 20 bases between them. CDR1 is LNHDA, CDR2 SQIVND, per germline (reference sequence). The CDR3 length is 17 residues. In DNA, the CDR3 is TGTGCCAGTAGTATAGGGTCCCGGAGACAAGAAAGGTACGAGCAGTACTTC. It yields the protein CASSIGSRRQERYEQYF.

CDR3 amino acids: CASSLTSGGAVSYNEQFF. The CDR3 nucleotides are TGCGCCAGCAGCTTGACTAGCGGGGGGGCCGTCTCCTACAATGAGCAGTTCTTC. The chain employs TRBV5-1 and TRBJ2-1, with TRBD2 identical over 13 bases. After removal of 1 base from V and 0 bases from J, the junction contained 4 bases not matched to a gene. The CDR3 contains 18 residues. CDR1 and CDR2 (germline): SGHRS, YFSETQ.

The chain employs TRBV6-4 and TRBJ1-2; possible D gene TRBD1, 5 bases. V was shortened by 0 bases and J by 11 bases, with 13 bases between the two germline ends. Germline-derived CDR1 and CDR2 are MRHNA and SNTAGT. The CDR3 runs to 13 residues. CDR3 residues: CASSDSRMGQYTF. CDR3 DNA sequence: TGTGCCAGCAGTGACTCGAGGATGGGGCAGTACACCTTC.

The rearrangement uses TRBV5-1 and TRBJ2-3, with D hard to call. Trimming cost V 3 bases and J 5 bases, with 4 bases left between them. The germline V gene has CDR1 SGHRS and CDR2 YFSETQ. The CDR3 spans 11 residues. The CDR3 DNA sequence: TGCGCCAGCAGCTCGAAAGATACGCAGTATTTT. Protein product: CASSSKDTQYF.